Described below is a single T cell receptor (beta chain) sequence and its context. The antigen is undetermined. The sample originates from a study of STAT3 mutations in large granular lymphocyte leukemia. Study-wide context: Roughly half of the longitudinally sequenced T-LGLL patients carried detectable canonical activating STAT3 mutations. Overall study findings and caveats: All newly emerging clones after therapy were STAT3 wild type. Every T-cell large granular lymphocyte leukemia patient had at least one immunodominant TCR beta clonotype. A small but highly pathogenic clone may have been missed.

Generated by immunoSEQ multiplex PCR, the TCRdb table keeps only in-frame clones and is missing some. Here the sample spans approximately 8,200 clones, roughly nine tenths being singletons. Deletions cut 2 bases from V and 10 bases from J, with 15 bases between. CDR3 length: 13 residues. Germline V lookup: CDR1 GTSNPN, CDR2 SVGIG (reference sequence). This TCR was recovered from a man of 80 years or more with T-cell large granular lymphocyte leukemia. Some clones in this sample may be carry-over from other donors' samples. This rearrangement joins TRBV30 to TRBJ1-5; D is unresolved. The sample was peripheral blood mononuclear cells. CDR3 in DNA: TGTGCCTGGAGTCAACAAGGGCCCACCCCCCAGCATTTT. Its translation: CAWSQQGPTPQHF.